Following are 2 T cell receptor beta chains from one sample sequenced in a study of cytomegalovirus exposure and HLA in healthy donors. 13 Jbeta primers and 60 Vbeta primers were used for the PCR. Assay used: immunoSEQ multiplex PCR; TCRdb lists only in-frame clones, some missing. This table has roughly 190,000 clones, 81% appearing once. Input material: PBMCs. Receptors were obtained from a middle-aged man in good health and CMV-seropositive.

This clone has only a few counts. CDR3 coding DNA: TGCGCCAGCAGCCAAGTTAGTCCCTCAACTAATGAAAAACTGTTTTTT. Protein sequence: CASSQVSPSTNEKLFF. The chain is built from TRBV4-1 and TRBJ1-4; D gene ambiguous. The CDR3 runs to 16 residues. Trimming removed 1 base from V and 0 bases from J, with 9 bases in between. Per germline, CDR1 MGHRA and CDR2 YSYEKL.

The V call is TRBV28, the J call TRBJ1-1; D is undetermined. CDR1 MDHEN and CDR2 SYDVKM come from the germline V gene. The CDR3 spans 12 residues. Trimming removed 8 bases from V and 1 base from J, with 8 bases in between. The CDR3 coding sequence is TGTGCCAGCCGGAGCGGGAACACTGAAGCTTTCTTT. This codes for CASRSGNTEAFF.